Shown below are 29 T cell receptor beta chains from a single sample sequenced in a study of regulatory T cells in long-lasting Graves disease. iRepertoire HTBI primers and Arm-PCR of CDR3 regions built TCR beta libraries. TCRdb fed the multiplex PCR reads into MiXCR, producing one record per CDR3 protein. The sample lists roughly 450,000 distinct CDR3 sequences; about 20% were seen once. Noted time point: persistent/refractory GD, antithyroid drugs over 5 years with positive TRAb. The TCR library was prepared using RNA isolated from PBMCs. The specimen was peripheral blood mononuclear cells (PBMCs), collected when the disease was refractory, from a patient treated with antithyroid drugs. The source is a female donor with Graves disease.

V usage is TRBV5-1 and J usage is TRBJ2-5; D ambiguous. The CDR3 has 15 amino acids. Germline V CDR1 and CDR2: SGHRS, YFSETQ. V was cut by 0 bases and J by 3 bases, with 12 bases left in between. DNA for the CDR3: TGCGCCAGCAGCTTGGTCTCTAGTTATGAAGAGACCCAGTACTTC. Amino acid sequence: CASSLVSSYEETQYF.

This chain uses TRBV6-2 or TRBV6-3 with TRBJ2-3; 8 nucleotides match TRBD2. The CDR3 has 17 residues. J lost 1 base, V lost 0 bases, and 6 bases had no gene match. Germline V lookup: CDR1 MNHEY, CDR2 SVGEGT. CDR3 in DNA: TGTGCCAGCAGTTACTCGACCAGCGGGGGACGCACAGATACGCAGTATTTT. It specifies CASSYSTSGGRTDTQYF.

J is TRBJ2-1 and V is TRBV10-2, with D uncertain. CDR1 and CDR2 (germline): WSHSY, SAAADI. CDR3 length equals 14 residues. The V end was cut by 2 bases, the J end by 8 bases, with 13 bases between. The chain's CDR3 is CASSEPGSTDEQFF. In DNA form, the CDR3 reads TGCGCCAGCAGTGAGCCGGGCTCTACGGATGAGCAGTTCTTC.

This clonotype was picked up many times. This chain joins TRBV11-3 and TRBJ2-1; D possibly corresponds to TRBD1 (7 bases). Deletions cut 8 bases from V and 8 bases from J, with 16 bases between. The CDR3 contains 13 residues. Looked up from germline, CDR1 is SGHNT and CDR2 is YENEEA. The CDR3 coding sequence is TGTGCCAGCGGACCCACAGGGGAGGATGAGCAGTTCTTC. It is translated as CASGPTGEDEQFF.

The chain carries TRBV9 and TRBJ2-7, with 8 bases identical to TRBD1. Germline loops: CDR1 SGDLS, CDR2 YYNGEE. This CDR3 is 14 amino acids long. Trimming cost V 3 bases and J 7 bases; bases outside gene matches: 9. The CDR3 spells CASSAGTGPLEQYF. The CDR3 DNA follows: TGTGCCAGCAGCGCCGGGACAGGTCCCCTGGAGCAGTACTTC. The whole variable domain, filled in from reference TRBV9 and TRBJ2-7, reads DSGVTQTPKHLITATGQRVTLRCSPRSGDLSVYWYQQSLDQGLQFLIQYYNGEERAKGNILERFSAQQFPDLHSELNLSSLELGDSALYFCASSAGTGPLEQYFGPGTRLTVT.

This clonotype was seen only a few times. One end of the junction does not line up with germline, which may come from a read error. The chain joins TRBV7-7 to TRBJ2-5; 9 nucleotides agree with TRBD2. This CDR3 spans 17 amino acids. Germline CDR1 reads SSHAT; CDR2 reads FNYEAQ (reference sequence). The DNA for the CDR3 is TGTGCTAGCAGCTTAGCGAGAAGCGGGGGGTTTCCAGAGACCCAGTACTTC. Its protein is CASSLARSGGFPETQYF.

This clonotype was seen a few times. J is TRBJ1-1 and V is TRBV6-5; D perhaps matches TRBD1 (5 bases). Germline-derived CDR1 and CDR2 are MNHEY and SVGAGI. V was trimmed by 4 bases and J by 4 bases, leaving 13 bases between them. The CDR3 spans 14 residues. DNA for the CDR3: TGTGCCAGCAGTTCACAGCGAGGGGTCACTGAAGCTTTCTTT. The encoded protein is CASSSQRGVTEAFF.

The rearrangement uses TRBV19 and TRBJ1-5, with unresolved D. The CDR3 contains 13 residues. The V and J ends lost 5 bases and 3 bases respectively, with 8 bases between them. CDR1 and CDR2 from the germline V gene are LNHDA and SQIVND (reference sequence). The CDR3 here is CASSVSFNQPQHF. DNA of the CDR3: TGTGCCAGTAGTGTTTCATTCAATCAGCCCCAGCATTTT.

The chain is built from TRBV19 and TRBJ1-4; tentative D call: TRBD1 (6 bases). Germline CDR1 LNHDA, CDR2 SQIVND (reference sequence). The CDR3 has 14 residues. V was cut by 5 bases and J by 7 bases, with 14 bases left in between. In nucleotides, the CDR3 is TGTGCCAGTAGTTTCAGGGGATTGTTTGAAAAACTGTTTTTT. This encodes CASSFRGLFEKLFF.

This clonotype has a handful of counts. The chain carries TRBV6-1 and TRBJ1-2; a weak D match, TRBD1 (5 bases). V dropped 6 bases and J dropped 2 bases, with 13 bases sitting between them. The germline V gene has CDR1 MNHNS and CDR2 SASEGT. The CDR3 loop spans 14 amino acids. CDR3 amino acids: CASRPRGDNYGYTF. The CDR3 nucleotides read TGTGCCAGCAGGCCCAGAGGGGACAACTATGGCTACACCTTC.

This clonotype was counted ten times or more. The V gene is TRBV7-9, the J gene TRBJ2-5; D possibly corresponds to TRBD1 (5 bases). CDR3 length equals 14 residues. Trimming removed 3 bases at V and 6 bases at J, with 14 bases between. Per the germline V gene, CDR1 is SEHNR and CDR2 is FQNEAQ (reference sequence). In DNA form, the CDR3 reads TGTGCCAGCAGCTTGAGTTCAGGGCGAAAGACCCAGTACTTC. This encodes CASSLSSGRKTQYF.

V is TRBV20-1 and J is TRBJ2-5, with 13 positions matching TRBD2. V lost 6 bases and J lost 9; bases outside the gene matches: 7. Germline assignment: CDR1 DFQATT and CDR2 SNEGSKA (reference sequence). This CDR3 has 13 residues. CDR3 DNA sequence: TGCAGTGCGTGGACTAGCGGGAGTTCGGCCCAGTACTTC. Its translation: CSAWTSGSSAQYF.

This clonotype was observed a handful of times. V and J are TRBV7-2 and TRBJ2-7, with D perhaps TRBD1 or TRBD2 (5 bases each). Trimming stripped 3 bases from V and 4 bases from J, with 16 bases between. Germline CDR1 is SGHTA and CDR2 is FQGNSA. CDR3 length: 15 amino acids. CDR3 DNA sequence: TGTGCCAGCAGCTTGGCCGGGACGGCTCATTACGAGCAGTACTTC. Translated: CASSLAGTAHYEQYF.

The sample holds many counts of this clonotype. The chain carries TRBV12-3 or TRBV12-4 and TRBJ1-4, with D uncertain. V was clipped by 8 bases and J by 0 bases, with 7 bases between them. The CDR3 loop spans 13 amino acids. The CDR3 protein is CASAGATNEKLFF. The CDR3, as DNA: TGTGCCAGCGCAGGAGCAACTAATGAAAAACTGTTTTTT.

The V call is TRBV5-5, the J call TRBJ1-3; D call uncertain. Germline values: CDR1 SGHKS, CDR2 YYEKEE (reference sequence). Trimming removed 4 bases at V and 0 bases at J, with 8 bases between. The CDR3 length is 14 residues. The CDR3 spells CASSLTLSGNTIYF. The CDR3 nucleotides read TGTGCCAGCAGCCTCACCCTCTCTGGAAACACCATATATTTT.

DNA for the CDR3: TGTGCCAATAAACACACAGGGAACACTGAAGCTTTCTTT. Protein: CANKHTGNTEAFF. The chain links TRBV19 to TRBJ1-1; a weak D match, TRBD1 (5 bases). V lost 10 bases and J 1 base, leaving 13 bases between the germline ends. This CDR3 has 13 amino acids. CDR1 and CDR2 from the germline V gene are LNHDA and SQIVND (reference sequence).

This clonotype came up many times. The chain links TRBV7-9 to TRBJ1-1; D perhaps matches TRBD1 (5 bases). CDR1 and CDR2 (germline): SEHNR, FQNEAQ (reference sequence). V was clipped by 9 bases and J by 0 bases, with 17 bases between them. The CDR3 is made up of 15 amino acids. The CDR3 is CASSGRALLNTEAFF. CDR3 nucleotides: TGTGCCAGTTCGGGACGGGCGTTATTGAACACTGAAGCTTTCTTT.

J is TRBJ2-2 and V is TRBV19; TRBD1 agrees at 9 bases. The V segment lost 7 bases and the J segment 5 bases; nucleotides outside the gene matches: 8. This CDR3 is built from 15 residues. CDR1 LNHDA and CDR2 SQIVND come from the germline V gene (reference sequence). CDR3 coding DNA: TGTGCCAGTAAAAAGGACAGGGGTGTGACCGGGGAGCTGTTTTTT. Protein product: CASKKDRGVTGELFF. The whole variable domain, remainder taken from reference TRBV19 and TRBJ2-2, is DGGITQSPKYLFRKEGQNVTLSCEQNLNHDAMYWYRQDPGQGLRLIYYSQIVNDFQKGDIAEGYSVSREKKESFPLTVTSAQKNPTAFYLCASKKDRGVTGELFFGEGSRLTVL.

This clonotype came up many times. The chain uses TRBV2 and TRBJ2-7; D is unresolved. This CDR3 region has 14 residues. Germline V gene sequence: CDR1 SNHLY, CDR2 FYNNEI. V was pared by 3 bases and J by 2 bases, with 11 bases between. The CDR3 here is CASSDSWTTYEQYF. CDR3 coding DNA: TGTGCCAGCAGTGATTCTTGGACCACCTACGAGCAGTACTTC. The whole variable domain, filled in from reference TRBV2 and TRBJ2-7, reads EPEVTQTPSHQVTQMGQEVILRCVPISNHLYFYWYRQILGQKVEFLVSFYNNEISEKSEIFDDQFSVERPDGSNFTLKIRSTKLEDSAMYFCASSDSWTTYEQYFGPGTRLTVT.

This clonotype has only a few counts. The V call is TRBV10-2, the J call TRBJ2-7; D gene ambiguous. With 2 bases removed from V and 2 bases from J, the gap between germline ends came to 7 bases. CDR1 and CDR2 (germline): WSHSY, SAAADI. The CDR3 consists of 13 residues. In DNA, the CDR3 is TGCGCCAGCAGTGAGGCGGCTACCTACGAGCAGTACTTC. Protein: CASSEAATYEQYF.

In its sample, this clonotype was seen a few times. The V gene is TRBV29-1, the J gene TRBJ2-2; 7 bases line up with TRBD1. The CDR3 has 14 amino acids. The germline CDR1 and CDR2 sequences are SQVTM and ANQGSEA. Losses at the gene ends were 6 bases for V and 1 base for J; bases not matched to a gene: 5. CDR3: CSVGNRGNTGELFF. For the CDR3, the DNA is TGCAGCGTGGGGAACAGGGGGAACACCGGGGAGCTGTTTTTT.

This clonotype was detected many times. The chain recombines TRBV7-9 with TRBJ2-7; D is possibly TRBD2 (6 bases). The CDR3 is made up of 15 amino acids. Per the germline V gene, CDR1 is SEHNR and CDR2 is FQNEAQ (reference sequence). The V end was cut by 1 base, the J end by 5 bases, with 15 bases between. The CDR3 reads CASSLGGGTPNEQYF. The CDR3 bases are TGTGCCAGCAGCTTAGGCGGCGGGACTCCCAACGAGCAGTACTTC.

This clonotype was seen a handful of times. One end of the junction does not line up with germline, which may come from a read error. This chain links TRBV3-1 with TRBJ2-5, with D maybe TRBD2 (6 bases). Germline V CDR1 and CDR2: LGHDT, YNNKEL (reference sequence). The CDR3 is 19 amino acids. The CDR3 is CASSQDLAVAALRLETQYF. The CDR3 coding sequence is TGTGCCAGCAGCCAAGACTTGGCAGTCGCGGCCCTGCGACTAGAGACCCAATACTTC.

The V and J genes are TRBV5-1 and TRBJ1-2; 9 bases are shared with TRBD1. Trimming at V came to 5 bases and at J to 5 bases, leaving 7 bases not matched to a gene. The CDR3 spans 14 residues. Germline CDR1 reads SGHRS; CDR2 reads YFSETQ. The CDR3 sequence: CASSRDREEYGYTF. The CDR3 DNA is TGCGCCAGCAGTCGGGACAGGGAAGAGTATGGCTACACCTTC.

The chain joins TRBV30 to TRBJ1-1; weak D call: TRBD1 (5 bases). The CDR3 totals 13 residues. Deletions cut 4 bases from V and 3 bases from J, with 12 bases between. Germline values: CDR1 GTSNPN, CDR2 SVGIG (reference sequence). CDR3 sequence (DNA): TGTGCCTGGACAGGGCCGCCCTACACTGAAGCTTTCTTT. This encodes CAWTGPPYTEAFF.

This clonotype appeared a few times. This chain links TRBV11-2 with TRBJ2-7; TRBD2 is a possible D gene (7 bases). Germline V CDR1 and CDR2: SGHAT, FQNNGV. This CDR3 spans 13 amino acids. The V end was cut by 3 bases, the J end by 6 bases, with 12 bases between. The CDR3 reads CASSFERDIEQYF. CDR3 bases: TGTGCCAGCAGCTTTGAGCGGGACATCGAGCAGTACTTC.

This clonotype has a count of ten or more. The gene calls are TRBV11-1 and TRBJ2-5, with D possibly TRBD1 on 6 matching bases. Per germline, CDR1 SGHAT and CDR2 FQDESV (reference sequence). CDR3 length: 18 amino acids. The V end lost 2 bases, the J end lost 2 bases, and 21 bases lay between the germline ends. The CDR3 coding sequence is TGTGCCAGCAGCTTAAATTCTGCGGGTCGCGGACAGCAAGAGACCCAGTACTTC. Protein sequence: CASSLNSAGRGQQETQYF. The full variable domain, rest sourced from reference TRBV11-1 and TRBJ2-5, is EAEVAQSPRYKITEKSQAVAFWCDPISGHATLYWYRQILGQGPELLVQFQDESVVDDSQLPKDRFSAERLKGVDSTLKIQPAELGDSAMYLCASSLNSAGRGQQETQYFGPGTRLLVL.

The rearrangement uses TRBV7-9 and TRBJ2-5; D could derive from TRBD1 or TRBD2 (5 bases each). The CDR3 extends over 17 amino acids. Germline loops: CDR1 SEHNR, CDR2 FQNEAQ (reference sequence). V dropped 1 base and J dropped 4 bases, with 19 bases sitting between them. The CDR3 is CASSLVGFGSGRETQYF. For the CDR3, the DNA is TGTGCCAGCAGCTTAGTGGGGTTTGGGTCGGGACGAGAGACCCAGTACTTC.

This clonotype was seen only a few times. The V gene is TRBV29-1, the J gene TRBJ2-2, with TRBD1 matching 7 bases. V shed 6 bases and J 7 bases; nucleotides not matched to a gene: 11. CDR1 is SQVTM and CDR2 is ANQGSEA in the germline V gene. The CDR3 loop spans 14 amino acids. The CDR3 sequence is CSVGRQGFGGELFF. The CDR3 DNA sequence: TGCAGCGTAGGAAGACAGGGCTTTGGCGGGGAGCTGTTTTTT.